What follows is one TCR beta chain and its context. The antigen is undetermined. The CDR3 is made up of 15 amino acids. CDR1 and CDR2 (germline): LGHNA, YSLEER. TCRdb reprocessed the 5' RACE reads; each CDR3 protein has one entry and no DNA is given. Its table lists approximately 160,000 distinct CDR3 sequences. This record belongs to a study of monozygotic twins with inflammatory bowel disease. Study observations and caveats: Distinction of different T cell subtypes was not possible. Especially where disease activity was present, IBD patients had fewer clonotypes in common with others than healthy twins did.

The receptor was isolated from a human donor with ulcerative colitis or Crohn's disease, or a healthy co-twin of an affected twin (not recorded which). Sequenced input: blood. The chain uses TRBV4-3 and TRBJ1-1; TCRdb reports TRBD1, a call that lacks DNA to check it against. The CDR3 sequence is CASSQDSQGDTEAFF.